This paragraph covers one T cell receptor beta chain sequence. Its antigen is currently unknown. These data originate in a study of Tregs in tolerant kidney transplant recipients. Findings and caveats of the study: Few patients were studied, so findings need validation in larger groups.

TCRdb keeps only in-frame clones here, not all; method: immunoSEQ multiplex PCR. The sample has about 83,000 clones; roughly 98% are singletons. Losses at the gene ends were 3 bases for V and 4 bases for J; bases not matched to a gene: 9. Germline V lookup: CDR1 MDHEN, CDR2 SYDVKM. The CDR3 is 15 amino acids. The TCR originated in a human donor who received a combined kidney and bone marrow transplant. The chain is built from TRBV28 and TRBJ2-7, with 7 bases fitting TRBD1. The sample in question was CD4+ T cells from blood, obtained before the transplant. Here the CDR3 DNA reads TGTGCCAGCAGTTTGGTACAGGGGTGGAGGTACGAGCAGTACTTC. It codes for CASSLVQGWRYEQYF.